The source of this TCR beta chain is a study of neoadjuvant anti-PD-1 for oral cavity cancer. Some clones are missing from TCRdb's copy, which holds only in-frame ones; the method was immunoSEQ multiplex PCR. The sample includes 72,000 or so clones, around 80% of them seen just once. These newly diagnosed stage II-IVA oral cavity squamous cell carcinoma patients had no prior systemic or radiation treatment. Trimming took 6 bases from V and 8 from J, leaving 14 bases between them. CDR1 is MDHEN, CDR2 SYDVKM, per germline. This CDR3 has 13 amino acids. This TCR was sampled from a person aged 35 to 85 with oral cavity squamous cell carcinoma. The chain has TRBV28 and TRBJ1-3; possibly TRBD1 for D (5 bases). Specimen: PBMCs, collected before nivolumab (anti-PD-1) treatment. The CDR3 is CASSTYQGYTIYF. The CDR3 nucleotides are TGTGCCAGCAGCACCTACCAGGGATACACCATATATTTT.